The source of this T cell receptor (beta chain) is a study of blood T cell repertoires in COVID-19. This clone was seen a few times. The CDR3 contains 13 residues. The V and J ends lost 1 base and 8 bases, in that order; junction bases with no gene match: 4. Produced via immunoSEQ multiplex PCR; TCRdb's table is partial and in-frame only. The data show some 78,000 clones, roughly 90% seen once. What was sequenced was peripheral blood. This clonotype was sampled from a man aged 50-59 years with active or convalescent COVID-19. The chain combines TRBV12-3 or TRBV12-4 with TRBJ1-2; 7 bases line up with TRBD1. In DNA form, the CDR3 reads TGTGCCAGCAGTTTAGGACAGGGTGGAGGCTACACCTTC. This encodes CASSLGQGGGYTF.